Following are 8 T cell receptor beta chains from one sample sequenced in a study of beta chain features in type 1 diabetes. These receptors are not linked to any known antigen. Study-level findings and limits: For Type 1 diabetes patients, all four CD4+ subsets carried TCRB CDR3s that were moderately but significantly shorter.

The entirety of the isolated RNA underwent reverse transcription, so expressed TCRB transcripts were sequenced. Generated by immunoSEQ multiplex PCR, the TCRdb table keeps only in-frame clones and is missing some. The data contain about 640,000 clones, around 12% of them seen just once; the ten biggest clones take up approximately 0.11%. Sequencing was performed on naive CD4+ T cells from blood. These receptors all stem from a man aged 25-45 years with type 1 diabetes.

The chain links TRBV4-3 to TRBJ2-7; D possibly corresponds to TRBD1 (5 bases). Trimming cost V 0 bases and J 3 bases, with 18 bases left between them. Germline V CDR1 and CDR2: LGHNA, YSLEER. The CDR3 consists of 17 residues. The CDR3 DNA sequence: TGCGCCAGCAGCCAAGAGGCATGGCGGCAGGGTAACTACGAGCAGTACTTC. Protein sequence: CASSQEAWRQGNYEQYF.

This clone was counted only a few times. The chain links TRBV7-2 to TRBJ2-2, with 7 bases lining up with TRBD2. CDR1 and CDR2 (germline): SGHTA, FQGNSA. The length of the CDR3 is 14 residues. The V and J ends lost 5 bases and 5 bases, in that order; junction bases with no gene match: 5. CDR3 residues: CASSPRGFTGELFF. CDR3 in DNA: TGTGCCAGCAGCCCGCGGGGGTTTACCGGGGAGCTGTTTTTT.

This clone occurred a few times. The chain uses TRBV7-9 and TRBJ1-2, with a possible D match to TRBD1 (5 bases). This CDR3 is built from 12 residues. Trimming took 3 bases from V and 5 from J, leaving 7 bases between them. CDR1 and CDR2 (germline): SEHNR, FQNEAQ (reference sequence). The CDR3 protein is CASSFGAYGYTF. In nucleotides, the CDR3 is TGTGCCAGCAGCTTCGGGGCGTATGGCTACACCTTC.

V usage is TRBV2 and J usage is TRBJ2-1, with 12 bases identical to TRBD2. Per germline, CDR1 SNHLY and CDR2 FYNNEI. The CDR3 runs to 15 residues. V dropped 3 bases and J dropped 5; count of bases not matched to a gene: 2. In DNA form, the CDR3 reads TGTGCCAGCAGTGAGACTAGCGGGGGACACAATGAGCAGTTCTTC. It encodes CASSETSGGHNEQFF.

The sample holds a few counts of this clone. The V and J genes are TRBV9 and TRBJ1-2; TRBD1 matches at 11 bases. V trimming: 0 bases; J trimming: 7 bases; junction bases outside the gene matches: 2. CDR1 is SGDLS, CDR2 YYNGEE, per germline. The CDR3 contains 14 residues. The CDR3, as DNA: TGTGCCAGCAGCGTAGGGACAGGGGGCGGTGGCTACACCTTC. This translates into CASSVGTGGGGYTF.

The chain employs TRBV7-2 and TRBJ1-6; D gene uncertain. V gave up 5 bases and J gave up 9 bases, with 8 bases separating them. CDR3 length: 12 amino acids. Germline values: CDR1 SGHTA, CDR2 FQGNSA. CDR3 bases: TGTGCCAGCAGCCCCTCCGGTTCACCCCTCCACTTT. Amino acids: CASSPSGSPLHF. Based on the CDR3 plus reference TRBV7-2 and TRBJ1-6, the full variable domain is GAGVSQSPSNKVTEKGKDVELRCDPISGHTALYWYRQSLGQGLEFLIYFQGNSAPDKSGLPSDRFSAERTGGSVSTLTIQRTQQEDSAVYLCASSPSGSPLHFGNGTRLTVT.

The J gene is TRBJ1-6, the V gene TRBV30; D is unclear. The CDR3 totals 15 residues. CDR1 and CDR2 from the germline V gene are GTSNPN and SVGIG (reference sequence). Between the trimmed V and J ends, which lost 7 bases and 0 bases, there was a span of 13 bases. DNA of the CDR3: TGTGCCTCCGTGACTCAGAGCTCCTATAATTCACCCCTCCACTTT. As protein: CASVTQSSYNSPLHF.

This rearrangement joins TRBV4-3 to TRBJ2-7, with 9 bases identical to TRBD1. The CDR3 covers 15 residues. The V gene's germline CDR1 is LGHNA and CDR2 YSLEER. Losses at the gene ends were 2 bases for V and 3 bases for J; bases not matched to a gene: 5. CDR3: CASSQQGTGNYEQYF. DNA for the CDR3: TGCGCCAGCAGCCAACAGGGGACAGGGAACTACGAGCAGTACTTC.